This T cell receptor (beta chain) was identified in a study of blood T cell repertoires in COVID-19. Study as a whole: The study drew acute and convalescent COVID-19 samples from the United States, Italy and Spain. Sources were T cells, B-cell-depleted T cells, or PBMCs; the material itself was cDNA or gDNA.

There are 15 residues in the CDR3. The germline CDR1 and CDR2 sequences are MNHEY and SVGAGI. V gave up 5 bases and J gave up 6 bases; unmatched junction bases: 10. Methods used by the authors: Researchers report that nucleated cell counts were estimated from reference gene primer amplification. Only in-frame clones appear in the TCRdb table, and some are missing; sequencing was by immunoSEQ multiplex PCR. V and J calls plus clone size are reproduced from that table; the DNA served to infer D and trimming. Of about 87,000 clones in the sample, approximately 85% are singletons; the top ten hold around 2.9%.

The sequenced material came from peripheral blood. The TCR was taken from a woman of 80 years or more with COVID-19, enrolled during active disease. V is TRBV6-5 and J is TRBJ1-1, with TRBD1 matching 9 bases. Written as DNA, the CDR3 is TGTGCCAGCAGTAGCCTCGGACAGGGGAGCTCTGAAGCTTTCTTT. It translates to CASSSLGQGSSEAFF.